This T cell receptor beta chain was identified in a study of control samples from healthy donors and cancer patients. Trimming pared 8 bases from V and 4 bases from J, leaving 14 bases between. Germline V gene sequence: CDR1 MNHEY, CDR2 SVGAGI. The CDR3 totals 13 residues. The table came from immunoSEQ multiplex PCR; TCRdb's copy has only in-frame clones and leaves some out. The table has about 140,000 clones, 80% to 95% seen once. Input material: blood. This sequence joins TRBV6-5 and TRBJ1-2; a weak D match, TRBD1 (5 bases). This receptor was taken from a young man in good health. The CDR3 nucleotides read TGTGCCAGCGGGAATGCGGGGGGCTATGGCTACACCTTC. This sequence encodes CASGNAGGYGYTF.